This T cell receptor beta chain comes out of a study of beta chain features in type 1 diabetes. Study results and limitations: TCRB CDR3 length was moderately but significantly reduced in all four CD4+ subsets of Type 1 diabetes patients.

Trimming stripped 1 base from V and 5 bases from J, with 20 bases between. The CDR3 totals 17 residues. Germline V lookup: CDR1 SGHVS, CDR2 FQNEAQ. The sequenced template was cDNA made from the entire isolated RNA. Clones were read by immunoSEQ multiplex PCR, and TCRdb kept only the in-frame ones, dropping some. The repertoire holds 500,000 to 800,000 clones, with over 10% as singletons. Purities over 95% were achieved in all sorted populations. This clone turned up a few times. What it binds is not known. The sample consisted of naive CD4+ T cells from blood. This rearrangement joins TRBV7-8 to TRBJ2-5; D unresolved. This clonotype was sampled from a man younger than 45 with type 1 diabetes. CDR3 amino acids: CASSLVSIMALKETQYF. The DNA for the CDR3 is TGTGCCAGCAGCTTAGTATCCATTATGGCCCTAAAGGAGACCCAGTACTTC.